A single sample is the source of the 31 T cell receptor beta chains below, sequenced in a study of vaccination and CD4 T cells after COVID-19. What these receptors recognize is not known. Sample treatment: approximately nine-day PBMC culture with coronavirus spike peptide pools or control peptides (ViraFEST assay). With the Oncomine TCR Beta short-read assay, DNA from cultured CD4+ T cells was sequenced. One entry per CDR3 protein, called by TCRdb with MiXCR from the PCR reads. The sample has 8,000 to 9,000 distinct CDR3 sequences; about three fifths are singletons. The sample consisted of CD4+ T cells from blood, cultured in vitro. The receptor set was obtained from a human donor who had recovered from COVID-19.

The rearrangement links TRBV20-1 to TRBJ1-5; the D is unclear. The CDR3 loop spans 14 amino acids. Trimming pared 4 bases from V and 0 bases from J, leaving 10 bases between. Germline-derived CDR1 and CDR2 are DFQATT and SNEGSKA (reference sequence). This CDR3 is CSANPSYSNQPQHF. CDR3 DNA: TGCAGTGCTAATCCCAGCTATAGCAATCAGCCCCAGCATTTT.

This rearrangement joins TRBV15 to TRBJ1-2; D gene uncertain. CDR1 is LNHNV, CDR2 YYDKDF, per germline (reference sequence). Trimming shortened V by 0 bases and J by 6 bases, and 14 bases separated the two germline ends. This CDR3 is built from 15 residues. CDR3 amino acids: CATSRDRRVAHGYTF. DNA of the CDR3: TGTGCCACCAGCAGAGATCGTCGGGTTGCCCATGGCTACACCTTC.

This clonotype was seen a few times. The V gene is TRBV7-8, the J gene TRBJ1-6, with TRBD1 as a possible D gene (5 bases). Trimming stripped 5 bases from V and 5 bases from J, with 13 bases between. This CDR3 region has 15 residues. The germline CDR1 and CDR2 sequences are SGHVS and FQNEAQ. CDR3 sequence reads: CASSLQRGDNSPLHF. The CDR3 DNA reads TGTGCCAGCAGCCTACAGAGGGGTGATAATTCACCCCTCCACTTT.

This chain connects TRBV15 to TRBJ2-1; either TRBD1 or TRBD2 may fit D (5 bases each). Germline lookup yields CDR1 LNHNV and CDR2 YYDKDF (reference sequence). V shed 8 bases and J shed 5 bases, with 10 bases lying between them. This CDR3 contains 12 residues. The CDR3 loop reads CATRGNDNEQFF. The CDR3 DNA follows: TGTGCCACCCGGGGCAACGACAATGAGCAGTTCTTC.

This rearrangement joins TRBV20-1 to TRBJ1-1; the D gene is possibly TRBD1 (5 bases). Trimming stripped 3 bases from V and 1 base from J, with 12 bases between. Germline values: CDR1 DFQATT, CDR2 SNEGSKA (reference sequence). This CDR3 contains 14 residues. CDR3: CSAREAGGNTEAFF. CDR3 DNA sequence: TGCAGTGCTAGGGAGGCGGGGGGGAACACTGAAGCTTTCTTT.

The chain is built from TRBV6-1 and TRBJ2-7; 8 nucleotides align to TRBD1. The CDR3 covers 14 residues. From germline, CDR1 is MNHNS and CDR2 SASEGT. The J segment lost 4 bases and the V segment lost 5 bases, leaving 7 bases of the junction unmatched. CDR3 amino acids: CASSKGTGLYEQYF. The CDR3 DNA sequence: TGTGCCAGCAGTAAAGGGACAGGACTTTACGAGCAGTACTTC.

The chain has TRBV6-1 and TRBJ1-5; D is unclear. Germline-derived CDR1 and CDR2 are MNHNS and SASEGT. The V gene lost 2 bases and the J gene lost 9 bases, with 11 bases spanning the gap. This CDR3 has 13 amino acids. In nucleotides, the CDR3 is TGTGCCAGCAGTGAAAGTGGAGGGATGCCCCAGCATTTT. Its translation: CASSESGGMPQHF.

This clonotype was recorded once. The chain employs TRBV7-3 and TRBJ2-5; D gene uncertain. Trimming shortened V by 2 bases and J by 4 bases, and 8 bases separated the two germline ends. In germline, CDR1 is SGHTA, CDR2 FQGTGA. The CDR3 consists of 13 residues. The CDR3 reads CASSLGSRETQYF. The DNA of the CDR3 is TGTGCCAGCAGCTTAGGGTCTAGAGAGACCCAGTACTTC.

This clonotype has more than one count but fewer than ten. The J gene is TRBJ2-1, the V gene TRBV20-1, with 9 bases lining up with TRBD2. J gave up 2 bases and V 3 bases, and 5 bases lay outside the gene matches. The germline CDR1 and CDR2 sequences are DFQATT and SNEGSKA (reference sequence). This CDR3 has 15 residues. This CDR3 reads CSASVAGDAYNEQFF. The CDR3 bases are TGCAGTGCTAGCGTAGCGGGGGACGCCTACAATGAGCAGTTCTTC.

V and J are TRBV6-1 and TRBJ2-5, with TRBD1 as a possible D gene (5 bases). Germline V CDR1 and CDR2: MNHNS, SASEGT. With 6 bases removed from V and 6 bases from J, the gap between germline ends came to 8 bases. The CDR3 covers 11 residues. This CDR3 is CASRGAKTQYF. The CDR3 DNA follows: TGTGCCAGCAGAGGGGCCAAGACCCAGTACTTC.

The chain combines TRBV28 with TRBJ1-5, with a possible D match to TRBD1 (5 bases). CDR3 length: 15 residues. Germline CDR1 reads MDHEN; CDR2 reads SYDVKM. V was cut by 2 bases and J by 3 bases, with 11 bases left in between. This CDR3 reads CASSLSGAFNQPQHF. CDR3 DNA: TGTGCCAGCAGTTTAAGCGGGGCCTTCAATCAGCCCCAGCATTTT.

The genes are TRBV20-1 and TRBJ2-7; the match to TRBD1 covers 10 bases. The junction had 11 bases not matched to a gene; V was cut back by 6 bases and J by 6 bases. This CDR3 has 14 amino acids. Germline assignment: CDR1 DFQATT and CDR2 SNEGSKA (reference sequence). CDR3 in amino acids: CSALRTGGYGEQYF. Here the CDR3 DNA reads TGCAGTGCCCTCAGGACAGGGGGTTACGGCGAGCAGTACTTC.

V usage is TRBV6-2 or TRBV6-3 and J usage is TRBJ1-2; D possibly corresponds to TRBD1 (6 bases). The ends were cut back, 5 bases at V and 6 bases at J, with 10 bases in the middle. The CDR3 covers 12 residues. From germline, CDR1 is MNHEY and CDR2 SVGEGT. The CDR3 loop is CASSPTGHGYTF. The CDR3, as DNA: TGTGCCAGCAGTCCGACAGGCCATGGCTACACCTTC.

In nucleotides, the CDR3 is TGCGCCAGCAGGACGGATGGGGCTTTCTTT. This translates into CASRTDGAFF. This rearrangement joins TRBV10-1 to TRBJ1-1; no firm D call. This CDR3 is 10 amino acids long. Deletions cut 6 bases from V and 11 bases from J, with 10 bases between. Per germline, CDR1 WNHNN and CDR2 SYGVQD (reference sequence).

The V call is TRBV7-2, the J call TRBJ2-5; 8 nucleotides agree with TRBD1. The CDR3 consists of 15 residues. CDR1 SGHTA and CDR2 FQGNSA come from the germline V gene. The trim removed 3 bases at V and 4 bases at J, leaving 7 bases unmatched. As DNA, the CDR3 is TGTGCCAGCAGCTTGATGGGCAGGGGGCCAGAGACCCAGTACTTC. Encoded protein: CASSLMGRGPETQYF.

The gene calls are TRBV28 and TRBJ2-7, with 12 bases that match TRBD2. Per the germline V gene, CDR1 is MDHEN and CDR2 is SYDVKM. Trimming at V came to 3 bases and at J to 3 bases, leaving 3 bases not matched to a gene. The CDR3 covers 15 residues. The chain's CDR3 is CASSFGGLAGYEQYF. CDR3 coding DNA: TGTGCCAGCAGTTTTGGGGGACTAGCGGGCTACGAGCAGTACTTC.

This clonotype was observed a handful of times. The chain uses TRBV20-1 and TRBJ1-5; 8 bases are shared with TRBD1. V dropped 4 bases and J dropped 5; count of bases not matched to a gene: 4. The CDR3 has 13 amino acids. In germline, CDR1 is DFQATT, CDR2 SNEGSKA (reference sequence). The CDR3 region has the DNA TGCAGTGCTATCGGACAGGGTCATCAGCCCCAGCATTTT. As protein: CSAIGQGHQPQHF.

V usage is TRBV6-2 or TRBV6-3 and J usage is TRBJ2-7, with D uncertain. CDR3 length: 12 amino acids. In germline, CDR1 is MNHEY, CDR2 SVGEGT. Between the trimmed V and J ends, which lost 4 bases and 6 bases, there was a span of 10 bases. The CDR3 sequence is CASSSRSREQYF. The CDR3 region has the DNA TGTGCCAGCAGTTCGAGGAGCCGCGAGCAGTACTTC.

This clonotype was recorded a few times. The rearrangement uses TRBV6-1 and TRBJ1-2; D is undetermined. CDR1 is MNHNS, CDR2 SASEGT, per germline. The CDR3 runs 11 residues. The V end lost 5 bases, the J end lost 4 bases, and 5 bases lay between the germline ends. The CDR3, as DNA: TGTGCCAGCAGTCGAAGCTATGGCTACACCTTC. This encodes CASSRSYGYTF.

In this sample, this clonotype turned up a few times. V usage is TRBV20-1 and J usage is TRBJ1-1; no definite D call. The V gene's germline CDR1 is DFQATT and CDR2 SNEGSKA (reference sequence). The V end lost 4 bases, the J end lost 8 bases, and 14 bases lay between the germline ends. The length of the CDR3 is 12 residues. The CDR3 is CSAIPGAREAFF. CDR3 nucleotides: TGCAGTGCTATCCCCGGTGCAAGGGAAGCTTTCTTT.

This rearrangement joins TRBV7-2 to TRBJ2-7; D is uncertain. V lost 5 bases and J lost 3, with 5 bases in between. The CDR3 length is 11 residues. The germline V gene has CDR1 SGHTA and CDR2 FQGNSA. This CDR3 reads CASSQRYEQYF. CDR3 bases: TGTGCCAGCAGCCAACGCTACGAGCAGTACTTC.

The chain has TRBV7-9 and TRBJ1-2, with 8 bases that match TRBD1. V gave up 5 bases and J gave up 4 bases; unmatched junction bases: 9. The CDR3 extends over 15 amino acids. The V gene's germline CDR1 is SEHNR and CDR2 FQNEAQ (reference sequence). The CDR3 DNA reads TGTGCCAGCAGCATACCCATCGGGACAGGCTATGGCTACACCTTC. This gives the protein CASSIPIGTGYGYTF.

The chain couples TRBV10-3 to TRBJ2-5; 10 bases are a match to TRBD1. V shed 2 bases, J shed 7 bases, and the junction held 1 base outside the gene matches. The CDR3 totals 13 residues. The germline V gene has CDR1 ENHRY and CDR2 SYGVKD. CDR3 sequence: CAISEGQGGTQYF. The CDR3 bases are TGTGCCATCAGTGAGGGACAGGGGGGGACCCAGTACTTC.

As to this clonotype: One end of the junction varies from germline; a read error may be responsible. The rearrangement links TRBV5-1 to TRBJ1-2, with TRBD1 identical over 8 bases. The CDR3 contains 12 residues. Germline V CDR1 and CDR2: SGHRS, YFSETQ. CDR3 region: CASSYRGDGYTF. The DNA of the CDR3 is TGCGCCAGCAGCTACAGGGGGGATGGCTACACTTTC.

This clonotype was observed a few times. This sequence joins TRBV27 and TRBJ2-5; 7 bases align to TRBD1. The V segment lost 4 bases and the J segment 5 bases; nucleotides outside the gene matches: 4. Germline CDR1 MNHEY, CDR2 SMNVEV (reference sequence). The CDR3 extends over 13 amino acids. DNA of the CDR3: TGTGCCAGCAGTTGGACAGGACGGGAGACCCAGTACTTC. Amino acids: CASSWTGRETQYF.

V gene TRBV15 combines with J gene TRBJ1-1; D possibly corresponds to TRBD1 (5 bases). The length of the CDR3 is 12 residues. The V end lost 7 bases, the J end lost 4 bases, and 10 bases lay between the germline ends. In germline, CDR1 is LNHNV, CDR2 YYDKDF (reference sequence). The CDR3 is CATTSGVTEAFF. The CDR3 nucleotides are TGTGCCACCACCTCGGGGGTCACTGAAGCTTTCTTT.

V usage is TRBV6-2 or TRBV6-3 and J usage is TRBJ2-5, with 14 bases matching TRBD2. This CDR3 is 15 amino acids long. Germline loops: CDR1 MNHEY, CDR2 SVGEGT. V lost 5 bases and J lost 4; bases outside the gene matches: 3. CDR3 region: CASSGGLAGVETQYF. CDR3 coding DNA: TGTGCCAGCAGTGGGGGACTAGCGGGAGTAGAGACCCAGTACTTC.

This clonotype was detected only once. This chain uses TRBV7-2 with TRBJ2-7; weak D call: TRBD1 (6 bases). The germline V gene has CDR1 SGHTA and CDR2 FQGNSA. The V gene lost 5 bases and the J gene lost 2 bases, with 13 bases spanning the gap. CDR3 length: 14 amino acids. Here the CDR3 reads CASSLYRATYEQYF. In nucleotides, the CDR3 is TGTGCCAGCAGCCTTTACAGGGCCACCTACGAGCAGTACTTC. Complete variable domain (other parts from reference TRBV7-2 and TRBJ2-7): GAGVSQSPSNKVTEKGKDVELRCDPISGHTALYWYRQSLGQGLEFLIYFQGNSAPDKSGLPSDRFSAERTGGSVSTLTIQRTQQEDSAVYLCASSLYRATYEQYFGPGTRLTVT.

CDR3 amino acids: CATSDDWSGYTF. CDR3 in DNA: TGTGCCACCAGTGACGATTGGTCTGGCTACACCTTC. V gene TRBV24-1 combines with J gene TRBJ1-2; D is undetermined. The germline V and J ends were trimmed by 4 bases and 7 bases, with 9 bases remaining between them. Per germline, CDR1 KGHDR and CDR2 SFDVKD. The CDR3 runs 12 residues.

J is TRBJ2-5 and V is TRBV28, with 8 bases aligning to TRBD2. V shed 7 bases, J shed 0 bases, and the junction held 19 bases outside the gene matches. In germline, CDR1 is MDHEN, CDR2 SYDVKM. CDR3 size: 19 residues. The CDR3: CASTPLRAGGPMYQETQYF. The CDR3 DNA reads TGTGCCAGCACCCCATTGCGTGCGGGAGGCCCTATGTACCAAGAGACCCAGTACTTC.

V and J are TRBV6-1 and TRBJ1-1; no clear D. The V end lost 8 bases, the J end lost 1 base, and 8 bases lay between the germline ends. The germline V gene has CDR1 MNHNS and CDR2 SASEGT. The CDR3 consists of 12 residues. The CDR3 DNA reads TGTGCCAGCGTGAGAGCGAACACTGAAGCTTTCTTT. Protein sequence: CASVRANTEAFF.